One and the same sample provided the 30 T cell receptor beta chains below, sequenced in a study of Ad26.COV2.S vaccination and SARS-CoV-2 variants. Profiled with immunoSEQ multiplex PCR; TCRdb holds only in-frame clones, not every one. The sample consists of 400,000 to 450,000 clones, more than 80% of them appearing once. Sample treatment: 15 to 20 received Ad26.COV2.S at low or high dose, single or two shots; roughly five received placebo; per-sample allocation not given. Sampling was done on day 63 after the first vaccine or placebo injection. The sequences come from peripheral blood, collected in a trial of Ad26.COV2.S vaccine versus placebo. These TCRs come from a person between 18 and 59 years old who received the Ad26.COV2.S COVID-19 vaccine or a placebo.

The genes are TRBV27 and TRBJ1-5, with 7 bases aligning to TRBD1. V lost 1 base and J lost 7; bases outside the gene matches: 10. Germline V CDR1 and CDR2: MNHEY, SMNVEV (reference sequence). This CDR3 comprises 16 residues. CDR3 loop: CASSLWWQGVGQPQHF. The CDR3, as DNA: TGTGCCAGCAGTTTATGGTGGCAGGGGGTGGGACAGCCCCAGCATTTT.

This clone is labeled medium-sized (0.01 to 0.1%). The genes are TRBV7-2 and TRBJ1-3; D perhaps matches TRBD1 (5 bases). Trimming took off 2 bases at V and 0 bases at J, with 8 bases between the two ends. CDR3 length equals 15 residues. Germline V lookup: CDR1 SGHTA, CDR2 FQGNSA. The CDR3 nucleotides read TGTGCCAGCAGCTTAATCGGGACCTCTGGAAACACCATATATTTT. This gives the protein CASSLIGTSGNTIYF.

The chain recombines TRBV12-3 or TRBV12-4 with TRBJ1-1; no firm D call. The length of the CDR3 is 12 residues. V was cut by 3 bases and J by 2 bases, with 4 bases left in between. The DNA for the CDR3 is TGTGCCAGCAGTTTCGTCAACACTGAAGCTTTCTTT. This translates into CASSFVNTEAFF.

CDR3 residues: CASSRGQGAPGNTIYF. CDR3 nucleotides: TGCGCCAGCAGCCGGGGACAGGGGGCGCCGGGAAACACCATATATTTT. J is TRBJ1-3 and V is TRBV4-3; TRBD1 agrees at 12 bases. From germline, CDR1 is LGHNA and CDR2 YSLEER. The CDR3 is 16 residues long. With 4 bases clipped from V and 4 bases from J, the junction kept 5 bases outside the gene matches.

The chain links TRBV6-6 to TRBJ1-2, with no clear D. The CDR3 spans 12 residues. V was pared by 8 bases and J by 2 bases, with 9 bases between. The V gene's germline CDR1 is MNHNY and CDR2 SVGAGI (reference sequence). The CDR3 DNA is TGTGCCAGCCAGATACCGAACTATGGCTACACCTTC. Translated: CASQIPNYGYTF.

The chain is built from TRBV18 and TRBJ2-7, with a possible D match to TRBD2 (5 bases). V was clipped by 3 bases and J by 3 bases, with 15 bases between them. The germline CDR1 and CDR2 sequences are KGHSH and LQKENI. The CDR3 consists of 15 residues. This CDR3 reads CASSPAREGIYEQYF. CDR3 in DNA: TGTGCCAGCTCACCCGCACGGGAAGGAATCTACGAGCAGTACTTC.

CDR3 nucleotide sequence: TGTGCCAGCAGCCCCCGATGGAGACAGGGCAATTCACCCCTCCACTTT. The encoded protein is CASSPRWRQGNSPLHF. This chain uses TRBV14 with TRBJ1-6, with TRBD1 matching over 7 bases. J lost 7 bases, V lost 4 bases, and 10 bases had no gene match. Germline CDR1 and CDR2: SGHDN and FVKESK. The CDR3 has 16 residues.

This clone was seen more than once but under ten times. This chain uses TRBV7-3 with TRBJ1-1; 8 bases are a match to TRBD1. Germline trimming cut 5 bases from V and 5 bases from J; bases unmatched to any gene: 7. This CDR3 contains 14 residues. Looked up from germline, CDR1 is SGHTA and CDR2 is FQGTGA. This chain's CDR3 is CASSPGQGRTEAFF. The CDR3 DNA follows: TGTGCCAGCAGCCCCGGACAGGGAAGGACTGAAGCTTTCTTT.

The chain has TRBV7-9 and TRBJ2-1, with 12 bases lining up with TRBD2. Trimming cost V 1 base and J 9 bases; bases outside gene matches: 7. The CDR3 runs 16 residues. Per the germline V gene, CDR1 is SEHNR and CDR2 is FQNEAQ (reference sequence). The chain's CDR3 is CASSLGHPSGRGEQFF. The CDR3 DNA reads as TGTGCCAGCAGCTTAGGTCACCCTAGCGGGAGGGGTGAGCAGTTCTTC.

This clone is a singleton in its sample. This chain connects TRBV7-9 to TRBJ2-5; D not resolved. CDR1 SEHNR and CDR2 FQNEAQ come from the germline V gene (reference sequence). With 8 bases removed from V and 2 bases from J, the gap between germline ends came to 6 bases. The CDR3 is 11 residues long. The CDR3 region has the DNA TGTGCCAGCGGCTCACAAGAGACCCAGTACTTC. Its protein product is CASGSQETQYF.

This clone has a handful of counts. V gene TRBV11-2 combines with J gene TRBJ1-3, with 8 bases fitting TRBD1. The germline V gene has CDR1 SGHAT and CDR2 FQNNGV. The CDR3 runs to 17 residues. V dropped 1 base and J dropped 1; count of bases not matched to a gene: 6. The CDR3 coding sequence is TGTGCCAGCAGCTTAGGCCTCAGGGGGCTATCTGGAAACACCATATATTTT. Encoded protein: CASSLGLRGLSGNTIYF. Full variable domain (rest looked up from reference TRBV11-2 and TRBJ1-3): EAGVAQSPRYKIIEKRQSVAFWCNPISGHATLYWYQQILGQGPKLLIQFQNNGVVDDSQLPKDRFSAERLKGVDSTLKIQPAKLEDSAVYLCASSLGLRGLSGNTIYFGEGSWLTVV.

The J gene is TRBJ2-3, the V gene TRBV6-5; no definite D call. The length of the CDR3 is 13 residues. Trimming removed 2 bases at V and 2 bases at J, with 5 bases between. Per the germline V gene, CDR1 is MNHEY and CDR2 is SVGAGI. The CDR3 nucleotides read TGTGCCAGCAGTTACAGCTCCACAGATACGCAGTATTTT. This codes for CASSYSSTDTQYF.

The CDR3 DNA sequence: TGTGCCAGCAGCTCCTTCAGTTCCTATGAGCAGTTCTTC. Translating it yields CASSSFSSYEQFF. This sequence joins TRBV7-2 and TRBJ2-1; D ambiguous. From germline, CDR1 is SGHTA and CDR2 FQGNSA. This CDR3 contains 13 residues. V dropped 4 bases and J dropped 8 bases, with 12 bases sitting between them.

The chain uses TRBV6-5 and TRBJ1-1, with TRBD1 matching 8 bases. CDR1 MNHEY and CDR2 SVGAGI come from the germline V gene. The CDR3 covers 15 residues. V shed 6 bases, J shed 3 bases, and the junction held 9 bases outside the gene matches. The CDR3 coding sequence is TGTGCCAGCAGGAGTGGACAGGGTTGGGACACTGAAGCTTTCTTT. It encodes CASRSGQGWDTEAFF.

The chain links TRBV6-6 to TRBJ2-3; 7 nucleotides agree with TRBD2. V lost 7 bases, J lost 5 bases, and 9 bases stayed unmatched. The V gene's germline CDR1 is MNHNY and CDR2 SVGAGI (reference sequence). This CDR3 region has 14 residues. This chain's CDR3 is CASNPGGAGDTQYF. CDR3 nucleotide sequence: TGTGCCAGCAACCCGGGGGGAGCGGGAGATACGCAGTATTTT.

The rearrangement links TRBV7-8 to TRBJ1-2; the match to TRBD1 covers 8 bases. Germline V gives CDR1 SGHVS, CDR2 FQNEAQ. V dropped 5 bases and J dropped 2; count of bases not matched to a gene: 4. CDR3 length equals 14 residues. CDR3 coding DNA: TGTGCCAGCAGCGTGGACAGGGCCAACTATGGCTACACCTTC. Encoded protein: CASSVDRANYGYTF.

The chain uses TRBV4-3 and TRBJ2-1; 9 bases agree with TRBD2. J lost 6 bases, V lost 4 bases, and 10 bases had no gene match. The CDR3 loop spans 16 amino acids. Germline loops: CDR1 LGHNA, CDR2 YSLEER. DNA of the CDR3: TGCGCCAGCAGCCGACGTGCAGCGGGAGGCTTCAATGAGCAGTTCTTC. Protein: CASSRRAAGGFNEQFF.

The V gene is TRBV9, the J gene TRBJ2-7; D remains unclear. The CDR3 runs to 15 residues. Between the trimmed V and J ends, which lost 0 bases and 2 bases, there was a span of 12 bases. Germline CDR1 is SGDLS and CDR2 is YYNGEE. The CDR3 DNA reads TGTGCCAGCAGCGTAGGGAAAGGGTCAACCTACGAGCAGTACTTC. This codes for CASSVGKGSTYEQYF.

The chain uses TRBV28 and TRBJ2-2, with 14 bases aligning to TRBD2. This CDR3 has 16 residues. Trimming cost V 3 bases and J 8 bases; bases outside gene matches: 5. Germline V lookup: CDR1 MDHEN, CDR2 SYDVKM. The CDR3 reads CASSLLGTSGRGELFF. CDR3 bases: TGTGCCAGCAGTTTGTTGGGGACTAGCGGGAGAGGGGAGCTGTTTTTT.

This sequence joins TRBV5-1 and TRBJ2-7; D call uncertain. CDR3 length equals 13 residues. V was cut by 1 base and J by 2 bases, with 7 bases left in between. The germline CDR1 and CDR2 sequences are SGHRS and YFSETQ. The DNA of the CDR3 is TGCGCCAGCAGCTTGCGAAGGGCCTACGAGCAGTACTTC. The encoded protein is CASSLRRAYEQYF.

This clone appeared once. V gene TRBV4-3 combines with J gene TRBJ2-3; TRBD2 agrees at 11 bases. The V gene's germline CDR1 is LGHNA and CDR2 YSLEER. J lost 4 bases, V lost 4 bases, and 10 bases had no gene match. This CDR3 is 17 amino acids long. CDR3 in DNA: TGCGCCAGCAGCCCGCGTCCTCTAGCGGGGGGCGCAGATACGCAGTATTTT. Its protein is CASSPRPLAGGADTQYF.

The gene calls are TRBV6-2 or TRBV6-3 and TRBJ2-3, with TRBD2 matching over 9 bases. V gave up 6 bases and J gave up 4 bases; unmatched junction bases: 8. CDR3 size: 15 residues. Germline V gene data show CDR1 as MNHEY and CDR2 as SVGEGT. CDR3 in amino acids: CASSISGSVSDTQYF. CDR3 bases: TGTGCCAGCAGCATTAGCGGGAGCGTCTCAGATACGCAGTATTTT.

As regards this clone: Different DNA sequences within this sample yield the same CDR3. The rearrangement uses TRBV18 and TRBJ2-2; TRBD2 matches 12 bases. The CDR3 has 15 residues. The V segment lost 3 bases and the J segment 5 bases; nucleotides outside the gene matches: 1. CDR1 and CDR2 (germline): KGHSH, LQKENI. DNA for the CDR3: TGTGCCAGCTCACCCGGACTAGCGGGGACCGGGGAGCTGTTTTTT. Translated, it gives CASSPGLAGTGELFF.

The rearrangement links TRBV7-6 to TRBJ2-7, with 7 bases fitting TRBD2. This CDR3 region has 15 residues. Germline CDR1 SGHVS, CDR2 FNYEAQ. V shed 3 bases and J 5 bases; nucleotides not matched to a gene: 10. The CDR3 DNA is TGTGCCAGCAGCTTGGCCAAAGCGGGAAGGGACGAGCAGTACTTC. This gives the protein CASSLAKAGRDEQYF.

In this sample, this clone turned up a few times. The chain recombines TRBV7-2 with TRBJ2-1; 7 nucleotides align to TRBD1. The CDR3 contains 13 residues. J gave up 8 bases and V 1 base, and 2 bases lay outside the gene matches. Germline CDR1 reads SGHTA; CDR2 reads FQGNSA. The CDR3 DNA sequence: TGTGCCAGCAGCTTAGAGGGGGCAGATGAGCAGTTCTTC. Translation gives CASSLEGADEQFF.

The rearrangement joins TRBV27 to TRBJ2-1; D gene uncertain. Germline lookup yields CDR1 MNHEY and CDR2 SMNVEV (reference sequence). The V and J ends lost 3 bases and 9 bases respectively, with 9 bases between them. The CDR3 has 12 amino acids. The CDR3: CASSLHRGEQFF. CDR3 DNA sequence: TGTGCCAGCAGTTTGCACCGAGGTGAGCAGTTCTTC.

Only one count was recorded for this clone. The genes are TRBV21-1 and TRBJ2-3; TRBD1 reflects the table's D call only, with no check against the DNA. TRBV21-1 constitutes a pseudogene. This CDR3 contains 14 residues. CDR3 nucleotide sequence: TGTGCCAGCAGCCACTCCCCTAGGGGGGATACGCAGTATTTT. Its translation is CASSHSPRGDTQYF.

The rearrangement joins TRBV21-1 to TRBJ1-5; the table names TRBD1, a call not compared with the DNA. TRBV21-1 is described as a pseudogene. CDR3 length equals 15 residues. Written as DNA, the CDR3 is TGTGCCAACCCACCGGGACAGGGGATCGATCAGCCCCAGCATTTT. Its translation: CANPPGQGIDQPQHF.

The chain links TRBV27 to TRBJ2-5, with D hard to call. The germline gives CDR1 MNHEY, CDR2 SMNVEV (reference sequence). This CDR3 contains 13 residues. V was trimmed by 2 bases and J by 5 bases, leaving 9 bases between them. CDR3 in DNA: TGTGCCAGCAGTTTAACCCGAAGGGAGACCCAGTACTTC. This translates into CASSLTRRETQYF.

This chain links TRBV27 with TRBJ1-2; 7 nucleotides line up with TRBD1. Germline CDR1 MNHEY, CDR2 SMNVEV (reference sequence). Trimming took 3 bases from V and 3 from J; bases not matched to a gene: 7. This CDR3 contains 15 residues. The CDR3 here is CASSFLGGKDYGYTF. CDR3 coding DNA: TGTGCCAGCAGTTTTCTAGGGGGCAAAGACTATGGCTACACCTTC.